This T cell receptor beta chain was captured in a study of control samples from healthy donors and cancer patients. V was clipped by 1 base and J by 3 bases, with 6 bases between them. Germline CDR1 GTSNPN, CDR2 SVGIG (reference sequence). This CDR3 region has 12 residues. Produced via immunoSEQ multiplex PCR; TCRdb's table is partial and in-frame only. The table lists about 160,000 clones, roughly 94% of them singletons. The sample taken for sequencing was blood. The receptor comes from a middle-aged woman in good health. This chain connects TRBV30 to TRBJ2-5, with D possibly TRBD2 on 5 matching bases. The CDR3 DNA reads TGTGCCTGGAGTGCCGGGAAAGAGACCCAGTACTTC. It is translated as CAWSAGKETQYF.